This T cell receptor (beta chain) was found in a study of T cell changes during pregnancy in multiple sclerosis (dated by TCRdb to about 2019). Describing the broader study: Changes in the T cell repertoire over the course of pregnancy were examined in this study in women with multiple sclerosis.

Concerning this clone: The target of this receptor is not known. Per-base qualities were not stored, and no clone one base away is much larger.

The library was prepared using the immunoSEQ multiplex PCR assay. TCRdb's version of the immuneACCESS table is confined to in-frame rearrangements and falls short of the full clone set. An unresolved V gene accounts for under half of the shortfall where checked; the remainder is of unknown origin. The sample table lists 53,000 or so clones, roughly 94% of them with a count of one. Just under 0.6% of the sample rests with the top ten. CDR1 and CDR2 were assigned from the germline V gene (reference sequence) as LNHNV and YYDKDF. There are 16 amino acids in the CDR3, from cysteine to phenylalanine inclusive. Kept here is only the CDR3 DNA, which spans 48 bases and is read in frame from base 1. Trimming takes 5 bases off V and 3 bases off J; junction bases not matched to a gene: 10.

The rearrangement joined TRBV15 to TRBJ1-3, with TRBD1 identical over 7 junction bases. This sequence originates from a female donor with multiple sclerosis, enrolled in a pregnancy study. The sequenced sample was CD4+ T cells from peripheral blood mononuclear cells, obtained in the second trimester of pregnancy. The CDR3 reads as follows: CATSRLTGASGNTIYF. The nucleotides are TGTGCCACCAGCCGCCTTACAGGGGCAAGTGGAAACACCATATATTTT.